Below are 2 T cell receptor beta chains sequenced from a single sample in a study of vaccination effects on CD4 cells after COVID-19. Using immunoSEQ multiplex PCR, the repertoire was profiled, and TCRdb retains in-frame clones only, with some absent. The data show tens of thousands of clones, approximately 71% seen once. No antigen has been identified for these receptors. Prior to sequencing, the ViraFEST assay stimulated PBMC with viral peptide pools, which expanded the antigen-specific CD4+ T cells. At the end of 10 days of culture, CD4+ T cells were isolated. Subjects were given two BNT162b2 or mRNA-1273 vaccine doses. The sample here was CD4+ T cells from PBMCs cultured with HCoV-NL63 spike peptides, taken after COVID-19 vaccination. The receptors come from a human donor who received a COVID-19 vaccine.

V is TRBV21-1 and J is TRBJ1-6. TRBV21-1 is labeled a pseudogene. The CDR3 sequence is 17 residues long. CDR3 DNA: TGTGCCAGCAGCCAAACGAGGGTGAGCTCCTATAATTCACCCCTCCACTTT. It is translated as CASSQTRVSSYNSPLHF.

The gene calls are TRBV12-3 or TRBV12-4 and TRBJ1-4; the D gene is possibly TRBD1 (6 bases). The V gene lost 7 bases and the J gene lost 5 bases, with 11 bases spanning the gap. This CDR3 contains 13 residues. The CDR3 DNA is TGTGCCAGCAAGGGGGGCTGGAATGAAAAACTGTTTTTT. It translates to CASKGGWNEKLFF.